Listed below are T cell receptor beta chains from one sample, sequenced in a study of cytomegalovirus exposure and HLA in healthy donors. The assay was immunoSEQ multiplex PCR, and TCRdb's table has in-frame clones only and misses some. The sample has around 180,000 clones, about 80% seen once. Material for sequencing was PBMCs. The source of these receptors is a woman in her thirties or forties in good health and CMV-seronegative. Each CDR3 is given with its conserved first and last residue.

v_call	j_call	cdr3_length	cdr3_aa
TRBV29-1	TRBJ2-2	13	CSVAGELDGELFF
TRBV5-1	TRBJ2-2	16	CASSPSSGSDTGELFF
TRBV14	TRBJ2-7	15	CASSQTGTGGYEQYF
TRBV19	TRBJ2-3	15	CASSIPAGVVDTQYF
TRBV28	TRBJ2-2	20	CASSPILTPRERLNTGELFF
TRBV6-1	TRBJ2-3	15	CASSEQTGYIQLSYF
TRBV5-1	TRBJ2-5	15	CASSLGQGRQETQYF
TRBV11-3	TRBJ1-1	15	CASSSEGQMNTEAFF
TRBV7-8	TRBJ2-5	14	CASSPTGSQETQYF
TRBV11-3	TRBJ2-1	16	CASSLGVLAGVNEQFF